This section outlines one TCR beta chain sequence together with its context. The CDR3 spans 14 residues. The V gene's germline CDR1 is SGHKS and CDR2 YYEKEE (reference sequence). V lost 5 bases, J lost 0 bases, and 9 bases lay in between. These data are taken from a study of T-cell memory formation after mild COVID-19. Turning to the study itself: Across donors, TCR clusters were largely donor specific.

Each CDR3 protein gets one entry after TCRdb re-called the 5' RACE reads with MiXCR. Of approximately 150,000 distinct CDR3 sequences listed, roughly 19% are singletons. The material sequenced was PBMCs or a T cell subset sorted from them (not recorded which). The genes are TRBV5-5 and TRBJ1-5, with unresolved D. The sequence derives from an adult woman who had mild COVID-19 (a few samples of this study predate the infection). Cell type and time point are not known. CDR3 protein: CASSQEYSNQPQHF. CDR3 coding DNA: TGTGCCAGCAGTCAAGAATATAGCAATCAGCCCCAGCATTTT.